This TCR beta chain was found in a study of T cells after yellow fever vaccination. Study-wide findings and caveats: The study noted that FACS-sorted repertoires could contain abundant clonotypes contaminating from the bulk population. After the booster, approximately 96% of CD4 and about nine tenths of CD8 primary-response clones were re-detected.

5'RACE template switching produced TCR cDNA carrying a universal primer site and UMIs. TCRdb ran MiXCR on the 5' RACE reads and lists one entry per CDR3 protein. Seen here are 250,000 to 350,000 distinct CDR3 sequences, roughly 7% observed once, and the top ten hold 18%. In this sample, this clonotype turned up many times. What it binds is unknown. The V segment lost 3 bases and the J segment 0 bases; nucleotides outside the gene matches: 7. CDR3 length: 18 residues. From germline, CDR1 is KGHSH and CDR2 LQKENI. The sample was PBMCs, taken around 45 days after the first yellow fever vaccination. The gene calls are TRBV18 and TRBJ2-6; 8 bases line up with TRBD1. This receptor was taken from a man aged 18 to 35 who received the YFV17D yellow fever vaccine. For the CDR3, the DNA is TGTGCCAGCTCACCGGTACCACAGGGGGACTCTGGGGCCAACGTCCTGACTTTC. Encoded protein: CASSPVPQGDSGANVLTF.